Given below is one TCR beta chain in context. Its antigen is unknown. At one end the junction does not follow the germline gene, possibly because of a read error. Constant-region priming of 500 to 550 ng total RNA yielded TCR beta cDNA. ARM-PCR, slightly modified, supplied the TCR beta libraries through three nested multiplex PCR rounds. Amplification in the first two PCR rounds was performed using TRBV1-TRBV30 forward primers and a C-beta reverse primer for approximately 10 cycles each. TCRdb processed the multiplex PCR reads anew with MiXCR; each CDR3 protein has one entry. The sample includes fewer than 400,000 distinct CDR3 sequences, approximately 60% of them seen just once. This CDR3 spans 13 amino acids. Germline values: CDR1 SGHAT, CDR2 FQNNGV. The data belong to a study of tumor-infiltrating lymphocytes in primary liver carcinoma. On the study more broadly: In every tissue type, samples returned a similar yield of roughly 3.65 to 7.5 million productive TCRbeta reads. Overall study results and limits: Tumor specimens were characterized by a significantly higher top-250-clone fraction than blood (p = 0.039). Because of bulk unsorted sampling, CD4+ and CD8+ repertoires were not subjected to comparison.

The study extracted blood RNA from unsorted whole blood and also extracted germline DNA. Chronic HBV infection, untreated so far, was present in the patients. J is TRBJ2-7 and V is TRBV11-2; unclear D gene. This TCR came from a middle-aged man with primary liver carcinoma and hepatitis B virus infection. The sample comprised peripheral blood. The CDR3 DNA reads as TGTGCCAACAGCTTAACCGGGTCCTACGAGCAATACTTC. Its translation: CANSLTGSYEQYF. Supplemented by reference TRBV11-2 and TRBJ2-7, the full variable domain reads EAGVAQSPRYKIIEKRQSVAFWCNPISGHATLYWYQQILGQGPKLLIQFQNNGVVDDSQLPKDRFSAERLKGVDSTLKIQPAKLEDSAVYLCANSLTGSYEQYFGPGTRLTVT.